This TCR beta chain is from a study of T cell responses to AZD1222 COVID-19 vaccine. About this clone itself: Its antigen is unidentified.

Repertoires were generated with immunoSEQ multiplex PCR, while TCRdb's copy carries only in-frame clones and drops some. The table lists 46,000 or so clones, 70% to 80% of them singletons. Study conclusions and caveats: Increases in Spike-specific TCR breadth and depth were seen after two AZD1222 doses. Donors skewed white British and female; clonal diversity was possibly underestimated. There were repertoire samples only from the period after the peak T cell response.

The CDR3 spans 14 residues. The germline V gene has CDR1 SEHNR and CDR2 FQNEAQ (reference sequence). V was pared by 8 bases and J by 3 bases, with 7 bases of the junction left unmatched. The V and J genes are TRBV7-9 and TRBJ2-1, with TRBD2 matching over 7 bases. Here the sequenced sample was peripheral blood, taken on day 0 of AZD1222 vaccination. This TCR came from an adult in good health. This CDR3 reads CASVGGNVYNEQFF. For the CDR3, the DNA is TGTGCCAGCGTGGGGGGGAATGTCTACAATGAGCAGTTCTTC.